The 20 T cell receptor beta chains presented below share a single source sample, sequenced in a study of metastatic and nonmetastatic thyroid tumors. Every patient underwent thyroid surgery untreated. TCRdb recomputed clones from the PCR reads via MiXCR. The data show tens of thousands of clones, with roughly a quarter seen just once and roughly 3.2% held by the top ten. The sample comprised blood. The source is a male donor with papillary thyroid cancer or a benign thyroid nodule (not recorded which). Some clones in this sample may be carry-over from other donors' samples.

The V call is TRBV9, the J call TRBJ2-3; 7 nucleotides agree with TRBD2. Trimming cost V 0 bases and J 2 bases; bases outside gene matches: 6. CDR1 is SGDLS and CDR2 is YYNGEE in the germline V gene. The CDR3 extends over 16 amino acids. The CDR3 reads CASSVVSSGYTDTQYF. CDR3 in DNA: TGTGCCAGCAGCGTAGTCTCTAGCGGTTACACAGATACGCAGTATTTT.

This clone was counted many times. The chain recombines TRBV9 with TRBJ2-7; 9 positions match TRBD1. Per the germline V gene, CDR1 is SGDLS and CDR2 is YYNGEE. V shed 0 bases, J shed 7 bases, and the junction held 8 bases outside the gene matches. This CDR3 has 15 amino acids. The CDR3 sequence: CASSVDGTGLFEQYF. The CDR3 coding sequence is TGTGCCAGCAGCGTAGATGGGACAGGGTTGTTTGAGCAGTACTTC.

Ten or more counts support this clone. The rearrangement links TRBV4-1 to TRBJ1-1; tentative D call: TRBD1 (5 bases). Germline V gene lookup returns CDR1 MGHRA and CDR2 YSYEKL. The CDR3 spans 15 residues. Trimming took off 1 base at V and 1 base at J, with 10 bases between the two ends. This CDR3 reads CASSQAGGGNTEAFF. CDR3 DNA sequence: TGCGCCAGCAGCCAAGCTGGGGGAGGGAACACTGAAGCTTTCTTT.

This clone has ten or more counts. The V gene is TRBV3-1, the J gene TRBJ1-2; possibly TRBD1 for D (5 bases). Deletions cut 3 bases from V and 7 bases from J, with 18 bases between. CDR1 is LGHDT, CDR2 YNNKEL, per germline (reference sequence). The CDR3 runs 15 residues. In nucleotides, the CDR3 is TGTGCCAGCAGCCACGACACCTGGGGGTCGGGTGGCTACACCTTC. Translated: CASSHDTWGSGGYTF. Combining the CDR3 with reference TRBV3-1 and TRBJ1-2 gives the whole variable domain DTAVSQTPKYLVTQMGNDKSIKCEQNLGHDTMYWYKQDSKKFLKIMFSYNNKELIINETVPNRFSPKSPDKAHLNLHINSLELGDSAVYFCASSHDTWGSGGYTFGSGTRLTVV.

This clone was counted only a few times. This chain uses TRBV2 with TRBJ1-5; no reliable D call. Germline CDR1 and CDR2: SNHLY and FYNNEI. The V gene lost 1 base and the J gene lost 0 bases, with 7 bases spanning the gap. The CDR3 is 15 residues long. CDR3 DNA sequence: TGTGCCAGCAGTGAAGTTTGGGTTAGCAATCAGCCCCAGCATTTT. It is translated as CASSEVWVSNQPQHF.

This clone came up many times. The V and J genes are TRBV5-1 and TRBJ2-7; D unresolved. This CDR3 contains 14 residues. Trimming shortened V by 2 bases and J by 2 bases, and 11 bases separated the two germline ends. Germline CDR1 and CDR2: SGHRS and YFSETQ. The CDR3 DNA is TGCGCCAGCAGCTTTGGTACAGAGACCTACGAGCAGTACTTC. Amino acid sequence: CASSFGTETYEQYF. Complete variable domain (other parts from reference TRBV5-1 and TRBJ2-7): KAGVTQTPRYLIKTRGQQVTLSCSPISGHRSVSWYQQTPGQGLQFLFEYFSETQRNKGNFPGRFSGRQFSNSRSEMNVSTLELGDSALYLCASSFGTETYEQYFGPGTRLTVT.

This clone has at least ten counts. V and J are TRBV6-1 and TRBJ2-5; 11 positions agree with TRBD2. Germline values: CDR1 MNHNS, CDR2 SASEGT. V lost 0 bases, J lost 2 bases, and 11 bases stayed unmatched. CDR3 size: 19 residues. The CDR3 is CASSEARGWGTSGQETQYF. CDR3 nucleotide sequence: TGTGCCAGCAGTGAAGCACGAGGGTGGGGGACTAGCGGACAAGAGACCCAGTACTTC.

This clone showed up just a few times. This chain links TRBV24-1 with TRBJ2-7, with D possibly called TRBD1 or TRBD2 (5 bases each). V was cut by 9 bases and J by 5 bases, with 16 bases left in between. Germline V gene lookup returns CDR1 KGHDR and CDR2 SFDVKD. CDR3 size: 13 residues. In DNA, the CDR3 is TGTGCCACCGGAGGCGATCTGGGACACGAGCAGTACTTC. Protein: CATGGDLGHEQYF.

This clone has at least ten counts. The gene calls are TRBV2 and TRBJ1-1; maybe TRBD1 (6 bases). Trimming pared 4 bases from V and 3 bases from J, leaving 12 bases between. From germline, CDR1 is SNHLY and CDR2 FYNNEI. The CDR3 has 14 amino acids. CDR3 DNA: TGTGCCAGCAGTGTTTCCGGGGGGCACACTGAAGCTTTCTTT. Translation gives CASSVSGGHTEAFF.

At least ten counts were recorded for this clone. This chain joins TRBV2 and TRBJ2-5; D gene ambiguous. Germline values: CDR1 SNHLY, CDR2 FYNNEI. Trimming stripped 3 bases from V and 0 bases from J, with 8 bases between. This CDR3 comprises 14 residues. CDR3 in amino acids: CASSELYNQETQYF. CDR3 DNA sequence: TGTGCCAGCAGTGAGCTGTATAACCAAGAGACCCAGTACTTC. Full variable domain (remainder filled in from reference TRBV2 and TRBJ2-5): EPEVTQTPSHQVTQMGQEVILRCVPISNHLYFYWYRQILGQKVEFLVSFYNNEISEKSEIFDDQFSVERPDGSNFTLKIRSTKLEDSAMYFCASSELYNQETQYFGPGTRLLVL.

This clone was observed many times. The gene calls are TRBV7-6 and TRBJ1-5; D is possibly TRBD1 (5 bases). V lost 5 bases, J lost 3 bases, and 14 bases lay in between. This CDR3 has 15 amino acids. Germline V gene lookup returns CDR1 SGHVS and CDR2 FNYEAQ. CDR3 protein: CASSPLGGFNQPQHF. The CDR3 DNA follows: TGTGCCAGCAGCCCACTCGGGGGATTCAATCAGCCCCAGCATTTT.

This clone was recorded a few times. The chain joins TRBV12-3 or TRBV12-4 to TRBJ1-3; D possibly corresponds to TRBD1 (5 bases). Trimming cost V 8 bases and J 0 bases, with 14 bases left between them. The CDR3 spans 15 residues. The CDR3: CASATPGFSGNTIYF. In DNA form, the CDR3 reads TGTGCCAGCGCCACCCCAGGGTTCTCTGGAAACACCATATATTTT.

This clone was seen ten or more times. The rearrangement joins TRBV11-2 to TRBJ2-7; no clear D gene. The CDR3 spans 14 residues. Trimming pared 0 bases from V and 1 base from J, leaving 7 bases between. Germline CDR1 SGHAT, CDR2 FQNNGV. The CDR3: CASSLERQSYEQYF. The CDR3 DNA sequence: TGTGCCAGCAGCTTAGAAAGGCAGTCCTACGAGCAGTACTTC.

The V and J genes are TRBV5-1 and TRBJ2-7; D is ambiguous. This CDR3 has 15 amino acids. The V gene's germline CDR1 is SGHRS and CDR2 YFSETQ. V dropped 1 base and J dropped 0 bases, with 11 bases sitting between them. The CDR3 bases are TGCGCCAGCAGCTTGTACGTCGCCCCCTCCTACGAGCAGTACTTC. Amino acid sequence: CASSLYVAPSYEQYF.

This clone appeared many times. The chain carries TRBV7-6 and TRBJ2-7; no reliable D call. V lost 1 base and J lost 3, with 7 bases in between. The germline V gene has CDR1 SGHVS and CDR2 FNYEAQ. The CDR3 contains 13 residues. The CDR3 is CASSLGTNYEQYF. The CDR3 bases are TGTGCCAGCAGCTTAGGGACCAACTACGAGCAGTACTTC.

The V gene is TRBV25-1, the J gene TRBJ2-3; TRBD2 matches at 8 bases. With 4 bases clipped from V and 0 bases from J, the junction kept 6 bases outside the gene matches. The CDR3 contains 16 residues. CDR1 and CDR2 (germline): MGHDK, SYGVNS. The CDR3 sequence is CASSAYSGASTDTQYF. The CDR3 DNA is TGTGCCAGCAGTGCCTATAGCGGGGCTAGCACAGATACGCAGTATTTT.

The chain employs TRBV18 and TRBJ2-7; no clear D. Deletions cut 6 bases from V and 1 base from J, with 13 bases between. CDR1 and CDR2 from the germline V gene are KGHSH and LQKENI. The CDR3 covers 14 residues. CDR3 in DNA: TGTGCCAGCTCCCCTGAATGGGGATCCTACGAGCAGTACTTC. Its translation is CASSPEWGSYEQYF.

On this clone: Germline is not matched at one junction end, which may reflect a read error. CDR3 region: CAISPQGGLDEKLLF. For the CDR3, the DNA is TGTGCCATCAGCCCCCAGGGGGGCCTTGATGAAAAACTGCTTTTT. V gene TRBV28 combines with J gene TRBJ1-4; 7 bases map to TRBD1. In germline, CDR1 is MDHEN, CDR2 SYDVKM. This CDR3 is built from 15 residues. The whole variable domain, filled in from reference TRBV28 and TRBJ1-4, reads DVKVTQSSRYLVKRTGEKVFLECVQDMDHENMFWYRQDPGLGLRLIYFSYDVKMKEKGDIPEGYSVSREKKERFSLILESASTNQTSMYLCAISPQGGLDEKLLFGSGTQLSVL.

The rearrangement joins TRBV28 to TRBJ2-1; D unresolved. The CDR3 is 15 residues long. Germline CDR1 reads MDHEN; CDR2 reads SYDVKM. V was trimmed by 5 bases and J by 6 bases, leaving 17 bases between them. The chain's CDR3 is CASSPRPPGRNEQFF. CDR3 in DNA: TGTGCCAGCAGTCCTCGACCTCCGGGCCGCAATGAGCAGTTCTTC.

This clone was seen repeatedly, ten times or more. This rearrangement joins TRBV5-4 to TRBJ2-5; 9 bases map to TRBD2. Germline V CDR1 and CDR2: SGHNT, YYREEE (reference sequence). V trimming: 4 bases; J trimming: 5 bases; junction bases outside the gene matches: 6. The CDR3 has 14 amino acids. The CDR3 reads CASSDSGRGETQYF. The CDR3 nucleotides are TGTGCCAGCAGCGATAGCGGGAGAGGGGAGACCCAGTACTTC.